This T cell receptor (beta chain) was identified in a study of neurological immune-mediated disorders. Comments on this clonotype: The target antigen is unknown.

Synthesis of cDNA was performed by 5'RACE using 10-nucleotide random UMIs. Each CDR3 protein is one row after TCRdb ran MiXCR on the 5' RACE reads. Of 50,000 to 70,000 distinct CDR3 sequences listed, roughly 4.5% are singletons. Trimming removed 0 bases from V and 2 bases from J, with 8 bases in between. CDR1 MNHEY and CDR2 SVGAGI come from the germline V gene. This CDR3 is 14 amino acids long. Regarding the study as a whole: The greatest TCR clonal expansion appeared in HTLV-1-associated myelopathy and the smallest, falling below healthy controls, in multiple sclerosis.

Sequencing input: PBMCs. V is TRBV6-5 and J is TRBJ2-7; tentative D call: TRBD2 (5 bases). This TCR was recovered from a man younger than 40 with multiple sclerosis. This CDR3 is CASSYSGVTYEQYF. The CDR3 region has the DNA TGTGCCAGCAGTTACTCCGGGGTTACCTACGAGCAGTACTTC.